This T cell receptor (beta chain) was sequenced for a study of blood T cell repertoires in COVID-19. Looking at the study overall: T cells, B-cell-depleted T cells, or PBMCs supplied cDNA or gDNA.

In the source study's methods: Reference gene primer amplification gave estimated nucleated cell counts. The repertoire was sequenced with immunoSEQ multiplex PCR; TCRdb's copy has only in-frame clones and lacks some. The V and J calls and clone size are taken from that table; D and trimming were inferred from the DNA. This repertoire shows roughly 59,000 clones, roughly 80% found once; its top ten account for more than 9.5%. What was sequenced was peripheral blood. The sequence came from a human donor in a cohort sampled during active COVID-19.

CDR3 amino acids: CSALFSYEQFF. The DNA of the CDR3 is TGCAGTGCTTTATTCTCGTATGAGCAGTTCTTC. The V gene is TRBV20-1, the J gene TRBJ2-1, with D unclear. The CDR3 length is 11 residues. Germline V gene sequence: CDR1 DFQATT, CDR2 SNEGSKA (reference sequence). Trimming took off 5 bases at V and 8 bases at J, with 10 bases between the two ends.